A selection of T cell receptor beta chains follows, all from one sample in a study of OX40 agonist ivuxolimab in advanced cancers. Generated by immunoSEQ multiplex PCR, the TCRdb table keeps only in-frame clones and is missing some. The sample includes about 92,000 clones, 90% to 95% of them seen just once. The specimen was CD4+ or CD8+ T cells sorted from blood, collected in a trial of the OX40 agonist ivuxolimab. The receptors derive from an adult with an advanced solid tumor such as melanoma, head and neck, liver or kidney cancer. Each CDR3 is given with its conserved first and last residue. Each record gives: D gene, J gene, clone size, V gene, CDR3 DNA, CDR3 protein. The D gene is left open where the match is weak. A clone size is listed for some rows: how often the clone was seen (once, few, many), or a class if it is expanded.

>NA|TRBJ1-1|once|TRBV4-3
TGCGCCAGCAGCCAAGTGACAGGGAACACTGAAGCTTTCTTT
CASSQVTGNTEAFF
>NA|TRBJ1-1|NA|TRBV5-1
TGCGCCAGCAGCGAGGGGACGGCCCGGAGGACTGAAGCTTTCTTT
CASSEGTARRTEAFF
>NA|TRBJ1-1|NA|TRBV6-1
TGTGCCAGCGGCAGACAGAAAGGGATGAGCACTGAAGCTTTCTTT
CASGRQKGMSTEAFF
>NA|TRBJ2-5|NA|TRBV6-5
TGTGCCAGCAGGATAGGGGGTAGGGAGACCCAGTACTTC
CASRIGGRETQYF
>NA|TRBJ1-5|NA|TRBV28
TGTGCCAGCAGTTTAGGGCTTACTAAGGTGCAGCCCCAGCATTTT
CASSLGLTKVQPQHF
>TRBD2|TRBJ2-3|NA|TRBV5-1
TGCGCCAGCAGCACCGGGACTAGCGGGCCACGGCGCACAGATACGCAGTATTTT
CASSTGTSGPRRTDTQYF
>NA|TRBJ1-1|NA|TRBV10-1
TGCGCCAGCAGTGAGTCGTCCAGGGCGATCGCTGAAGCTTTCTTT
CASSESSRAIAEAFF
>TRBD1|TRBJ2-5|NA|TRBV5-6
TGTGCCAGCAGCTTGGCCACAGGGGGCGTGGAGACCCAGTACTTC
CASSLATGGVETQYF
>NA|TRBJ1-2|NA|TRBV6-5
TGTGCCAGCAGTTCCCGGGCCTCTTATGGCTACACCTTC
CASSSRASYGYTF
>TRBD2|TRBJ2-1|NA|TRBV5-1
TGCGCCAGCAGGGGCGGGAGTAGCCGAGAGCAGTTCTTC
CASRGGSSREQFF
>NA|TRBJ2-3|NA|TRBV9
TGTGCCAGCAGCGTAGACAGATACACAGATACGCAGTATTTT
CASSVDRYTDTQYF
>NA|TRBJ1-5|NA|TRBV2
TGTGCCAGCAGTGAAAACGTCGCCCAGCATTTT
CASSENVAQHF
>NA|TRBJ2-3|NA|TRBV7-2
TGTGCCAGCAGCTTAGCGGCTAGCACAGATACGCAGTATTTT
CASSLAASTDTQYF
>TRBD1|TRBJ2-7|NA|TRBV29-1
TGCAGCGGGGGACAGGGGGCCTACGAGCAGTACTTC
CSGGQGAYEQYF
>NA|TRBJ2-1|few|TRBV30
TGTGCCTGGAGTCCCGGTGGGCCCGCCAATGAGCAGTTCTTC
CAWSPGGPANEQFF
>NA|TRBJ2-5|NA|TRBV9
TGTGCCAGCAGCACAAACGCAGGGGGGCACCAAGAGACCCAGTACTTC
CASSTNAGGHQETQYF
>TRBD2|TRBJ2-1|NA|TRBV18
TGTGCCAGCTCACCAAGCAAACTAGCGGGTGCCCTCTACAATGAGCAGTTCTTC
CASSPSKLAGALYNEQFF
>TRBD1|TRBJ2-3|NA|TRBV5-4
TGTGCCAGCAGCTTAAAGCAGGGGGCGGCCCTCACAGATACGCAGTATTTT
CASSLKQGAALTDTQYF
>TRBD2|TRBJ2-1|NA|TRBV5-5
TGTGCCAGCAGCTTGTTAAGCGGGAGGGTCAATGAGCAGTTCTTC
CASSLLSGRVNEQFF
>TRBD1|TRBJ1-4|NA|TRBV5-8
TGTGCCAGCAGTTCGGGACAGTGGAATGAAAAACTGTTTTTT
CASSSGQWNEKLFF
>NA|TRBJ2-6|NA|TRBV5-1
TGCGCCAGCAGGGGAGAGCCTGGGCCGGGGGCCAACGTCCTGACTTTC
CASRGEPGPGANVLTF